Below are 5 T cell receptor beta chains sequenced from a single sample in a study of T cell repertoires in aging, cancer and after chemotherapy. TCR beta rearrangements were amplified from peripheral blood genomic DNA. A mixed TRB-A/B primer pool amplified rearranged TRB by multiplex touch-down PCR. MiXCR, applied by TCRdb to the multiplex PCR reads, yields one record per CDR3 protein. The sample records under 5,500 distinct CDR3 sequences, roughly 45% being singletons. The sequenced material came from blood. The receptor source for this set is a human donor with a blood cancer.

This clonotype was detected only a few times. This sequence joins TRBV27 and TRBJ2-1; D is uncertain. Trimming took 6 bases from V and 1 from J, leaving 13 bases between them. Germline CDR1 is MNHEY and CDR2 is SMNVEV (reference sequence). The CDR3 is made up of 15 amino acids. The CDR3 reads CASRSTESSYNEQFF. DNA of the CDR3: TGTGCCAGCAGGTCAACGGAATCATCCTACAATGAGCAGTTCTTC.

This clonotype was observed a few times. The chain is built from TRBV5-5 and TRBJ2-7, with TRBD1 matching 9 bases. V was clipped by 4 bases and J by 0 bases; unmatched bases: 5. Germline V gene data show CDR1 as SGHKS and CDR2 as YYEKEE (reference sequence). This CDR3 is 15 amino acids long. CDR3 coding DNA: TGTGCCAGCAGCCTGGGACAGGGACCCTCCTACGAGCAGTACTTC. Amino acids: CASSLGQGPSYEQYF.

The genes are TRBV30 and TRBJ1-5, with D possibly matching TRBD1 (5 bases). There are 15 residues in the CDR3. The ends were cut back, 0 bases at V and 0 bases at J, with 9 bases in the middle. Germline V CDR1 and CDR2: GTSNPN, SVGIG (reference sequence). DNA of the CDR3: TGTGCCTGGAGTGTGGGGACGGCTAGCAATCAGCCCCAGCATTTT. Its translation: CAWSVGTASNQPQHF.

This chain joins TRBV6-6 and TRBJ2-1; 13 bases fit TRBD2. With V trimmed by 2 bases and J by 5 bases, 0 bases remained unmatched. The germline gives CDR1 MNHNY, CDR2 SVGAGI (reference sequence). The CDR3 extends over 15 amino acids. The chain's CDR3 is CASSYGTSGNNEQFF. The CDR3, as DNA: TGTGCCAGCAGTTACGGGACTAGCGGGAACAATGAGCAGTTCTTC.

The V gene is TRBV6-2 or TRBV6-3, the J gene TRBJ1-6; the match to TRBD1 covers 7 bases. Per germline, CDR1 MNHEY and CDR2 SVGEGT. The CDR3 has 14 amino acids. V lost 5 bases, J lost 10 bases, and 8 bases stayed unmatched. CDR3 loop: CASSERQGSSPLHF. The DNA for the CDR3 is TGTGCCAGCAGTGAACGACAGGGAAGCTCACCCCTCCACTTT.